In this sample, the clone carrying this T cell receptor beta chain turned up many times. The germline CDR1 and CDR2 sequences are ENHRY and SYGVKD. This CDR3 region has 14 residues. Trimming removed 3 bases from V and 4 bases from J; junction bases left unmatched: 3. The data are from a study of spatial heterogeneity in lung cancer. Study as a whole: There were consistently more beta-chain sequences detected than alpha-chain sequences.

On each TCR cDNA molecule, a unique molecular identifier was present. TCRdb processed the 5' RACE reads anew with MiXCR; each CDR3 protein has one entry. Counted here are about 36,000 distinct CDR3 sequences, 4% to 6% occurring once; the ten biggest clones make up about 28%. Time point meaning: sample taken at primary tumor resection. Researchers sequenced whole RNA taken from tumor, nontumor lung or frozen PBMC without sorting. Patients with untreated early-stage non-small cell lung cancer, numbering around 71, were the donors. Material: PBMCs, obtained at surgery. The rearrangement links TRBV10-3 to TRBJ2-1, with 7 nucleotides matching TRBD2. The receptor's source is a female donor with early-stage non-small cell lung cancer. Here the CDR3 reads CAISEAGRYNEQFF. Here the CDR3 DNA reads TGTGCCATCAGTGAAGCGGGACGGTACAATGAGCAGTTCTTC.